A single sample gave rise to the 21 T cell receptor beta chains below, sequenced in a study of CD8 T cells in ankylosing spondylitis. TCRdb reprocessed the 5' RACE reads via MiXCR and lists one record per CDR3 protein. The data contain a few hundred thousand distinct CDR3 sequences, approximately 20% of them singletons. Sequencing used blood, either unsorted or a sorted T cell fraction (not recorded which). The source is a male donor with ankylosing spondylitis or in good health (not recorded which).

The chain employs TRBV2 and TRBJ2-7; 9 nucleotides agree with TRBD1. The CDR3 length is 13 residues. With V trimmed by 9 bases and J by 7 bases, 10 bases remained unmatched. CDR1 and CDR2 (germline): SNHLY, FYNNEI. CDR3 sequence: CARGTGQGWEQYF. The DNA for the CDR3 is TGTGCCAGGGGAACGGGACAGGGTTGGGAGCAGTACTTC.

This clonotype was found many times. This chain uses TRBV12-3 or TRBV12-4 with TRBJ1-1, with D hard to call. The CDR3 has 12 amino acids. The ends were cut back, 3 bases at V and 6 bases at J, with 8 bases in the middle. CDR3 sequence: CASSFFGAEAFF. The CDR3 nucleotides read TGTGCCAGCAGTTTTTTTGGGGCTGAAGCTTTCTTT.

This clonotype was picked up many times. V gene TRBV4-1 combines with J gene TRBJ2-7; TRBD1 matches at 8 bases. The CDR3 has 15 amino acids. Looked up from germline, CDR1 is MGHRA and CDR2 is YSYEKL. The V gene end was trimmed by 0 bases and the J gene end by 2 bases; junction bases not matched to a gene: 3. This chain's CDR3 is CASSQEDRGAYEQYF. The CDR3 bases are TGCGCCAGCAGCCAAGAAGACAGGGGTGCCTACGAGCAGTACTTC.

The chain is built from TRBV21-1 and TRBJ1-3. TRBV21-1 is assigned pseudogene status. The CDR3 covers 15 residues. CDR3 sequence: CASSKARWTGNTIYF. The CDR3 nucleotides are TGTGCCAGCAGCAAAGCACGCTGGACCGGAAACACCATATATTTT.

The chain links TRBV4-1 to TRBJ2-5; D unclear. The germline CDR1 and CDR2 sequences are MGHRA and YSYEKL. With 1 base removed from V and 0 bases from J, the gap between germline ends came to 9 bases. This CDR3 has 15 residues. This CDR3 is CASSQGAGHQETQYF. The CDR3 coding sequence is TGCGCCAGCAGCCAAGGGGCAGGACACCAAGAGACCCAGTACTTC.

This clonotype was seen ten or more times. The V and J genes are TRBV12-3 or TRBV12-4 and TRBJ2-5; D unclear. Trimming pared 3 bases from V and 5 bases from J, leaving 7 bases between. CDR3 size: 12 residues. DNA of the CDR3: TGTGCCAGCAGTTTCTCCGGGGAGACCCAGTACTTC. Amino acids: CASSFSGETQYF.

The gene calls are TRBV5-1 and TRBJ2-7; 9 nucleotides align to TRBD1. The V segment lost 4 bases and the J segment 3 bases; nucleotides outside the gene matches: 11. Per the germline V gene, CDR1 is SGHRS and CDR2 is YFSETQ. This CDR3 spans 16 amino acids. The DNA of the CDR3 is TGCGCCAGCAGCCCGCACCTGACAGGGGGTGGCTACGAGCAGTACTTC. Translated: CASSPHLTGGGYEQYF.

The J gene is TRBJ2-1, the V gene TRBV12-3 or TRBV12-4, with D possibly being TRBD1 (6 bases). The CDR3 loop spans 15 amino acids. The germline V and J ends were trimmed by 5 bases and 6 bases, with 17 bases remaining between them. CDR3 nucleotide sequence: TGTGCCAGCAGTACAACAGGGTTCGTCTTCAATGAGCAGTTCTTC. It encodes CASSTTGFVFNEQFF.

This clonotype came up once. This chain joins TRBV5-6 and TRBJ2-7; D is unresolved. CDR3 length: 12 amino acids. Trimming shortened V by 4 bases and J by 2 bases, and 7 bases separated the two germline ends. Germline V gene lookup returns CDR1 SGHDT and CDR2 YYEEEE. The CDR3: CASSVWAYEQYF. In DNA, the CDR3 is TGTGCCAGCAGCGTGTGGGCCTACGAGCAGTACTTC. The entire variable domain, with the rest obtained from reference TRBV5-6 and TRBJ2-7, is as follows: DAGVTQSPTHLIKTRGQQVTLRCSPKSGHDTVSWYQQALGQGPQFIFQYYEEEERQRGNFPDRFSGHQFPNYSSELNVNALLLGDSALYLCASSVWAYEQYFGPGTRLTVT.

This clonotype has at least ten counts. CDR3 nucleotides: TGCAGCGTTGAGCAGGGGGCGTGGGGCTCCTACGAGCAGTACTTC. It specifies CSVEQGAWGSYEQYF. The chain couples TRBV29-1 to TRBJ2-7; TRBD1 aligns across 8 bases. Germline CDR1 SQVTM, CDR2 ANQGSEA. With V trimmed by 3 bases and J by 0 bases, 7 bases remained unmatched. This CDR3 spans 15 amino acids.

The V call is TRBV18, the J call TRBJ2-1; 10 bases map to TRBD2. After removal of 6 bases from V and 4 bases from J, the junction contained 6 bases not matched to a gene. The CDR3 loop spans 15 amino acids. CDR1 and CDR2 (germline): KGHSH, LQKENI. Here the CDR3 reads CASSSPGLAYNEQFF. DNA for the CDR3: TGTGCCAGCTCGTCACCGGGACTAGCGTACAATGAGCAGTTCTTC. Full variable domain (outside the CDR3, taken from reference TRBV18 and TRBJ2-1): NAGVMQNPRHLVRRRGQEARLRCSPMKGHSHVYWYRQLPEEGLKFMVYLQKENIIDESGMPKERFSAEFPKEGPSILRIQQVVRGDSAAYFCASSSPGLAYNEQFFGPGTRLTVL.

This chain connects TRBV29-1 to TRBJ2-7; possibly TRBD1 for D (6 bases). Per the germline V gene, CDR1 is SQVTM and CDR2 is ANQGSEA. Deletions cut 3 bases from V and 3 bases from J, with 15 bases between. The CDR3 totals 14 residues. The CDR3 coding sequence is TGCAGCGTTGATGGCAGGGGTTTACACTACGAGCAGTACTTC. It specifies CSVDGRGLHYEQYF.

V gene TRBV12-3 or TRBV12-4 combines with J gene TRBJ1-1, with D unclear. The germline V and J ends were trimmed by 4 bases and 7 bases, with 4 bases remaining between them. The CDR3 runs 10 residues. CDR3 sequence (DNA): TGTGCCAGCAGTTCCGGTGAAGCTTTCTTT. Its translation: CASSSGEAFF.

Turning to this clonotype: An end of the junction differs from the germline gene, which may be a read error. This chain connects TRBV7-7 to TRBJ2-1; D call uncertain. This CDR3 comprises 14 residues. Germline values: CDR1 SSHAT, CDR2 FNYEAQ (reference sequence). The CDR3 sequence: CASSLRESYNEQFF. As DNA, the CDR3 is TGTGCTAGCAGCTTAAGGGAATCCTACAATGAGCAGTTCTTC.

J is TRBJ1-2 and V is TRBV25-1; D gene unclear. This CDR3 is 13 amino acids long. The V end lost 2 bases, the J end lost 5 bases, and 9 bases lay between the germline ends. Germline CDR1 and CDR2: MGHDK and SYGVNS. This CDR3 reads CASSEIVGYGYTF. In nucleotides, the CDR3 is TGTGCCAGCAGTGAAATTGTAGGGTATGGCTACACCTTC.

In this sample, this clonotype turned up a few times. This chain uses TRBV25-1 with TRBJ1-2; the D is unclear. The CDR3 sequence is 12 residues long. Germline values: CDR1 MGHDK, CDR2 SYGVNS. Trimming removed 4 bases at V and 6 bases at J, with 9 bases between. The CDR3 nucleotides are TGTGCCAGCAGTGCCGGAGGGAATGGCTACACCTTC. This codes for CASSAGGNGYTF.

This clonotype was detected ten times or more. This chain uses TRBV29-1 with TRBJ2-7; either TRBD1 or TRBD2 may fit D (5 bases each). Germline V lookup: CDR1 SQVTM, CDR2 ANQGSEA. The CDR3 is 15 amino acids. Trimming pared 4 bases from V and 2 bases from J, leaving 18 bases between. The CDR3 DNA follows: TGCAGCGTTGGAGGGGTCGGGCAGTCTACCTACGAGCAGTACTTC. Protein: CSVGGVGQSTYEQYF.

The chain links TRBV7-2 to TRBJ2-1, with D uncertain. This CDR3 is built from 16 residues. Germline V gene lookup returns CDR1 SGHTA and CDR2 FQGNSA. Trimming took off 0 bases at V and 5 bases at J, with 14 bases between the two ends. CDR3 DNA: TGTGCCAGCAGCTTAGCGGGTGACGGAGCGAACAATGAGCAGTTCTTC. It yields the protein CASSLAGDGANNEQFF.

This clonotype appeared a few times. The chain recombines TRBV28 with TRBJ2-7; TRBD1 agrees at 7 bases. The V gene end was trimmed by 5 bases and the J gene end by 1 base; junction bases not matched to a gene: 5. The CDR3 has 14 residues. The V gene's germline CDR1 is MDHEN and CDR2 SYDVKM. This CDR3 is CASSPSTGSYEQYF. CDR3 DNA sequence: TGTGCCAGCAGTCCATCGACAGGGTCCTACGAGCAGTACTTC.

This clonotype was counted only a few times. V is TRBV27 and J is TRBJ2-1, with D possibly being TRBD2 (6 bases). The ends were cut back, 6 bases at V and 2 bases at J, with 23 bases in the middle. Germline V gene sequence: CDR1 MNHEY, CDR2 SMNVEV (reference sequence). This CDR3 is built from 18 residues. The CDR3 DNA sequence: TGTGCCAGCAGCGATTTAGCCGGGACTGGGGGTGCCTACAATGAGCAGTTCTTC. Protein: CASSDLAGTGGAYNEQFF.

This chain connects TRBV12-3 or TRBV12-4 to TRBJ2-2, with TRBD2 matching over 9 bases. With V trimmed by 3 bases and J by 5 bases, 10 bases remained unmatched. The length of the CDR3 is 17 residues. CDR3 in amino acids: CASSFQREARRTGELFF. The CDR3 region has the DNA TGTGCCAGCAGTTTTCAGCGGGAGGCAAGAAGGACCGGGGAGCTGTTTTTT.